Shown below are 2 T cell receptor beta chains from a single sample sequenced in a study of T-cell reconstitution after alpha-beta-depleted transplantation in children. TCRbeta library construction was performed incorporating unique molecular identifiers. TCRdb processed the PCR reads anew with MiXCR; each CDR3 protein has one entry. The repertoire holds about a million distinct CDR3 sequences, about 31% seen once, with 28% in the top ten. This specimen consisted of PBMCs, mostly from graft donor cells, obtained 360 days after TCRalphabeta/CD19-depleted stem cell transplant. The receptors originated from a boy under two years old who had a stem cell transplant for SCID, so the T cells may come from the graft donor.

The chain joins TRBV24-1 to TRBJ2-3, with D possibly TRBD2 on 7 matching bases. The CDR3 covers 15 residues. Trimming left V 3 bases short and J 2 bases short, with 11 bases between. From germline, CDR1 is KGHDR and CDR2 SFDVKD. The CDR3 coding sequence is TGTGCCACCAGTGATGGGGGGGCCCTCACAGATACGCAGTATTTT. Translated: CATSDGGALTDTQYF.

The chain combines TRBV28 with TRBJ2-3, with D perhaps TRBD2 (7 bases). Deletions cut 4 bases from V and 0 bases from J, with 14 bases between. This CDR3 spans 16 amino acids. Per germline, CDR1 MDHEN and CDR2 SYDVKM. The CDR3 DNA reads as TGTGCCAGCAGTTCCTACAGGGAGGGGAGCACAGATACGCAGTATTTT. This translates into CASSSYREGSTDTQYF.